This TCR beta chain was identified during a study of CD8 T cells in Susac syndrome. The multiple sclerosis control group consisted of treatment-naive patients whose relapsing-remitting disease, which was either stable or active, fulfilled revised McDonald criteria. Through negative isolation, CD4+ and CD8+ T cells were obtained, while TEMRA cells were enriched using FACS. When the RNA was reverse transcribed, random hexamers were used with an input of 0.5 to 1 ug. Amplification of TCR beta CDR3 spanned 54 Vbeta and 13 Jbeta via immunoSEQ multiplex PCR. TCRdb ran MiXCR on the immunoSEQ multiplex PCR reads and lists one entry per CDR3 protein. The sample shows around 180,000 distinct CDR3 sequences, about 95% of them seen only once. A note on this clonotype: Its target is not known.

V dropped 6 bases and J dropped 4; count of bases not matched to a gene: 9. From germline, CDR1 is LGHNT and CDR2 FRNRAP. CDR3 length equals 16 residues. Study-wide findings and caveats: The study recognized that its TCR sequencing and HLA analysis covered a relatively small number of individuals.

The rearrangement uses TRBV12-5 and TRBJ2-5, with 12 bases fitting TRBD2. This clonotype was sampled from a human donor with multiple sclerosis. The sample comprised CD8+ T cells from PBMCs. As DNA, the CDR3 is TGTGCTAGTGGACCAGGACTAGCGGGGAGGGGAGAGACCCAGTACTTC. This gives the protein CASGPGLAGRGETQYF.